This T cell receptor beta chain is from a study of T-cell memory formation after mild COVID-19. Study-level background: TCR clusters were mostly confined to one donor each. Findings and limits, study-wide: Balance between CD4 and CD8 was seen in clones contracting day 15 to 85, and a CD4+ lean was seen in later expanders. Second-wave clones that peaked on day 37 lacked confirmed SARS-CoV-2 specificity.

This CDR3 contains 12 residues. From germline, CDR1 is SGHTA and CDR2 FQGNSA. Trimming left V 1 base short and J 7 bases short, with 4 bases between. After 5'RACE with constant-segment primers, TCR alpha and TCR beta cDNA libraries carrying sample barcodes and UMIs were obtained. TCRdb passed the 5' RACE reads through MiXCR, listing each CDR3 protein once. The data contain 180,000 or so distinct CDR3 sequences, roughly 10% of them singletons. Worth noting for this clonotype: The target antigen is unknown.

The material sequenced was PBMCs or a T cell subset sorted from them (not recorded which). This TCR was recovered from a man aged 18 to 29 who had mild COVID-19 (a few samples of this study predate the infection). Cell type and time point are not known. The chain recombines TRBV7-2 with TRBJ2-2; D is unclear. CDR3 amino acids: CASSLVGGELFF. DNA for the CDR3: TGTGCCAGCAGCTTAGTAGGCGGGGAGCTGTTTTTT.